Presented here are 3 T cell receptor beta chains from one specimen sequenced in a study of human T cells and chemical hapten exposure. Indicated time point: patch test 3, about 24 weeks after DPC sensitization. The treatment here: therapeutic diphenylcyclopropenone sensitization with weekly scalp DPC. TCRdb re-derived calls from the RACE reads in MiXCR, one entry per CDR3 protein. The sample holds 97,000 or so distinct CDR3 sequences, roughly 27% seen once. The sequencing here drew on whole blood, taken in connection with sensitization to the hapten diphenylcyclopropenone (DPC). These receptors were taken from a man aged 40-49 years with alopecia areata. Some clones in this sample may be carry-over from other donors' samples.

The chain links TRBV12-3 or TRBV12-4 to TRBJ2-7; 9 nucleotides line up with TRBD1. Trimming cost V 5 bases and J 0 bases; bases outside gene matches: 2. The CDR3 totals 14 residues. The CDR3 protein is CASSATGGSYEQYF. In nucleotides, the CDR3 is TGTGCCAGCAGTGCGACAGGGGGCTCCTACGAGCAGTACTTC.

The J gene is TRBJ1-2, the V gene TRBV2, with D uncertain. Trimming took 2 bases from V and 8 from J, leaving 12 bases between them. The CDR3 consists of 13 residues. Germline lookup yields CDR1 SNHLY and CDR2 FYNNEI. The CDR3 nucleotides read TGTGCCAGCAGTGAAACCGAGATCCGCGGCTACACCTTC. Translating gives CASSETEIRGYTF.

The V call is TRBV28, the J call TRBJ2-7; possible D gene TRBD2, 6 bases. The germline V gene has CDR1 MDHEN and CDR2 SYDVKM. V gave up 5 bases and J gave up 3 bases, with 8 bases separating them. This CDR3 has 12 residues. The CDR3 nucleotides read TGTGCCAGCAGTGAGCGGGTCTACGAGCAGTACTTC. It yields the protein CASSERVYEQYF.